This TCR beta chain was sequenced during a study of OX40 agonist ivuxolimab in advanced cancers. Study in general: Enrolled patients in dose escalation had cancers that were hepatocellular carcinoma, melanoma, renal cell or head and neck cancer. Three patients, one with hepatocellular carcinoma and two with cutaneous melanoma, responded partially. Study observations and caveats: Partial responders treated at 0.1-3.0 mg/kg exhibited clonal expansion among the lowest measured. CD8+ T cells showed, on average, more clonal expansion than CD4+ cells.

This clone has just one count. Its antigen is currently unknown. The germline V gene encodes CDR1 MNHEY and CDR2 SVGAGI. Trimming cost V 6 bases and J 6 bases, with 12 bases left between them. This CDR3 has 12 residues. Method: immunoSEQ multiplex PCR; TCRdb's copy keeps in-frame clones and lacks some. The sample holds around 53,000 clones, roughly 89% seen once. The sample was CD4+ or CD8+ T cells sorted from blood, taken in a trial of the OX40 agonist ivuxolimab. V gene TRBV6-5 combines with J gene TRBJ2-7; perhaps TRBD1 as D (5 bases). The origin of this receptor is an adult with an advanced solid tumor such as melanoma, head and neck, liver or kidney cancer. CDR3 nucleotide sequence: TGTGCCAGCAGCGACAGAGGTCTCGAGCAGTACTTC. Encoded protein: CASSDRGLEQYF.